These 18 T cell receptor beta chains came from one sample sequenced in a study of blood T cell repertoires in COVID-19. The method was immunoSEQ multiplex PCR; TCRdb's version includes in-frame clones alone and lacks a portion of them. The data show roughly 80,000 clones, roughly 86% seen once. The material sequenced was peripheral blood. Receptor source: a human donor in a cohort sampled during active COVID-19.

This clone appeared a single time. This chain joins TRBV12-5 and TRBJ2-5; the match to TRBD1 covers 7 bases. Trimming removed 1 base from V and 5 bases from J; junction bases left unmatched: 7. The CDR3 contains 15 residues. Germline values: CDR1 LGHNT, CDR2 FRNRAP. The CDR3 region has the DNA TGTGCTAGTGGTTTGGGGCTGACAGGGTTGGAGACCCAGTACTTC. It translates to CASGLGLTGLETQYF.

The V gene is TRBV7-9, the J gene TRBJ1-4; D call uncertain. The V end lost 3 bases, the J end lost 0 bases, and 5 bases lay between the germline ends. Germline V gene sequence: CDR1 SEHNR, CDR2 FQNEAQ (reference sequence). CDR3 length: 14 amino acids. DNA for the CDR3: TGTGCCAGCAGCTTTTCTTCAACTAATGAAAAACTGTTTTTT. Translation gives CASSFSSTNEKLFF.

This chain uses TRBV7-9 with TRBJ1-5; tentative D call: TRBD1 (5 bases). The CDR3 sequence is 14 residues long. Germline CDR1 and CDR2: SEHNR and FQNEAQ (reference sequence). The V end lost 3 bases, the J end lost 1 base, and 7 bases lay between the germline ends. CDR3 in amino acids: CASSFKGSNQPQHF. CDR3 bases: TGTGCCAGCAGCTTTAAGGGGAGCAATCAGCCCCAGCATTTT.

V usage is TRBV5-4 and J usage is TRBJ1-4, with D maybe TRBD1 (5 bases). The CDR3 consists of 13 residues. V was trimmed by 0 bases and J by 7 bases, leaving 7 bases between them. Germline V lookup: CDR1 SGHNT, CDR2 YYREEE (reference sequence). In nucleotides, the CDR3 is TGTGCCAGCAGCTTGGCAGGGATTGAAAAACTGTTTTTT. It translates to CASSLAGIEKLFF.

This clone was detected once. The chain combines TRBV3-1 (or the pseudogene TRBV3-2) with TRBJ1-4; D might be TRBD1 (6 bases). V shed 5 bases and J shed 0 bases, with 16 bases lying between them. Germline V gene sequence: CDR1 LGHDT, CDR2 YNNKEL (reference sequence). The CDR3 totals 17 residues. CDR3 nucleotide sequence: TGTGCCAGCAGCTCAATCGCCAGGGGTACAACTAATGAAAAACTGTTTTTT. Encoded protein: CASSSIARGTTNEKLFF.

The chain combines TRBV9 with TRBJ2-3, with TRBD2 identical over 11 bases. Germline lookup yields CDR1 SGDLS and CDR2 YYNGEE. J was trimmed by 0 bases and V by 1 base; bases with no gene match: 10. The CDR3 covers 19 residues. Here the CDR3 DNA reads TGTGCCAGCAGCGTAAGTGGCCTAGCGGGGGGACAGAGCACAGATACGCAGTATTTT. Residues: CASSVSGLAGGQSTDTQYF.

This clone was counted a single time. The chain has TRBV3-1 (or the pseudogene TRBV3-2) and TRBJ2-5, with a weak D call TRBD2 (6 bases). This CDR3 is built from 17 residues. CDR1 LGHDT and CDR2 YNNKEL come from the germline V gene (reference sequence). Trimming took 4 bases from V and 4 from J, leaving 22 bases between them. The CDR3 region is CASSLLGPRETPETQYF. The CDR3 DNA reads as TGTGCCAGCAGCCTCCTAGGCCCCCGGGAGACCCCAGAGACCCAGTACTTC.

CDR3 in DNA: TGCGCCAGCAGCCTAGCCCGGACACTGAACACTGAAGCTTTCTTT. It codes for CASSLARTLNTEAFF. J is TRBJ1-1 and V is TRBV4-1; D is perhaps TRBD1 (5 bases). Trimming removed 4 bases at V and 0 bases at J, with 12 bases between. The CDR3 sequence is 15 residues long. Germline V gene data show CDR1 as MGHRA and CDR2 as YSYEKL.

This chain uses TRBV5-1 with TRBJ2-1; the D gene is possibly TRBD1 (5 bases). This CDR3 is 13 amino acids long. Germline-derived CDR1 and CDR2 are SGHRS and YFSETQ. V lost 2 bases and J lost 7, with 10 bases in between. The CDR3 nucleotides read TGCGCCAGCAGCTTAGCCCCAGGGAATGAGCAGTTCTTC. This codes for CASSLAPGNEQFF. Together with reference TRBV5-1 and TRBJ2-1, the CDR3 gives the full variable domain: KAGVTQTPRYLIKTRGQQVTLSCSPISGHRSVSWYQQTPGQGLQFLFEYFSETQRNKGNFPGRFSGRQFSNSRSEMNVSTLELGDSALYLCASSLAPGNEQFFGPGTRLTVL.

This chain uses TRBV19 with TRBJ1-5, with D possibly TRBD1 on 5 matching bases. V lost 4 bases and J 0 bases, leaving 13 bases between the germline ends. Per germline, CDR1 LNHDA and CDR2 SQIVND (reference sequence). The CDR3 is made up of 16 amino acids. Here the CDR3 reads CASSRGGEDSNQPQHF. The DNA for the CDR3 is TGTGCCAGTAGTAGGGGGGGTGAAGATAGCAATCAGCCCCAGCATTTT.

The chain joins TRBV5-1 to TRBJ2-1; D not certain. Germline values: CDR1 SGHRS, CDR2 YFSETQ. V was shortened by 0 bases and J by 0 bases, with 10 bases between the two germline ends. This CDR3 is 16 amino acids long. CDR3 region: CASSLAGSYSYNEQFF. The CDR3 bases are TGCGCCAGCAGCTTGGCAGGCAGTTACTCCTACAATGAGCAGTTCTTC.

V is TRBV21-1 and J is TRBJ2-7; the listed D gene, TRBD2, was not tested against the DNA. TRBV21-1 is designated a pseudogene. The CDR3 has 16 amino acids. CDR3 nucleotides: TGTGCCAGCAGCAAAGATGCTAGCGGGGCAACCTACGAGCAGTACTTC. It codes for CASSKDASGATYEQYF.

The chain combines TRBV18 with TRBJ1-2, with 8 bases lining up with TRBD1. The V segment lost 1 base and the J segment 5 bases; nucleotides outside the gene matches: 3. Germline V CDR1 and CDR2: KGHSH, LQKENI. This CDR3 is built from 14 residues. Here the CDR3 reads CASSPRDRRYGYTF. The CDR3 region has the DNA TGTGCCAGCTCACCACGGGACAGGAGATATGGCTACACCTTC.

This chain uses TRBV4-1 with TRBJ2-5; 8 positions match TRBD1. V dropped 3 bases and J dropped 6; count of bases not matched to a gene: 6. In germline, CDR1 is MGHRA, CDR2 YSYEKL. The CDR3 extends over 14 amino acids. The CDR3 spells CASSHTDRVQTQYF. CDR3 coding DNA: TGCGCCAGCAGCCATACGGACAGGGTGCAGACCCAGTACTTC.

Concerning this clone: The same CDR3 arises from other DNA sequences in this sample as well. The chain combines TRBV19 with TRBJ2-7; D may be TRBD1 (5 bases). Between the trimmed V and J ends, which lost 3 bases and 1 base, there was a span of 13 bases. Germline V CDR1 and CDR2: LNHDA, SQIVND (reference sequence). This CDR3 contains 15 residues. The CDR3 coding sequence is TGTGCCAGTAGTATCTCCGGGCAGGGTTCCTACGAGCAGTACTTC. It codes for CASSISGQGSYEQYF.

J is TRBJ2-2 and V is TRBV3-1 (or the pseudogene TRBV3-2); TRBD1 matches 7 bases. Germline V lookup: CDR1 LGHDT, CDR2 YNNKEL (reference sequence). This CDR3 has 14 amino acids. Trimming cost V 6 bases and J 1 base; bases outside gene matches: 2. In nucleotides, the CDR3 is TGTGCCAGCAGGCGGACAGGGAACACCGGGGAGCTGTTTTTT. Translated, it gives CASRRTGNTGELFF.

The rearrangement uses TRBV4-1 and TRBJ1-4; unclear D gene. Trimming stripped 3 bases from V and 3 bases from J, with 11 bases between. Germline CDR1 MGHRA, CDR2 YSYEKL. The CDR3 sequence is 15 residues long. The CDR3 loop reads CASSHRGNANEKLFF. The CDR3 bases are TGCGCCAGCAGCCACCGAGGGAATGCTAATGAAAAACTGTTTTTT.

The chain couples TRBV5-4 to TRBJ2-4; 7 bases are a match to TRBD2. The J segment lost 9 bases and the V segment lost 4 bases, leaving 7 bases of the junction unmatched. This CDR3 is 13 amino acids long. The germline CDR1 and CDR2 sequences are SGHNT and YYREEE (reference sequence). The CDR3 DNA reads TGTGCCAGCAGCGGGGGGGAGTCCAGCATTCAGTACTTC. Its protein is CASSGGESSIQYF.